This T cell receptor (beta chain) was captured by sequencing in a study of beta chain features in type 1 diabetes. Study-level background: Healthy donors, compared against patients, showed similar age, gender and cell yields. Study results and limitations: Shorter TCRB CDR3s, moderately but significantly so, marked every one of the four CD4+ subsets in Type 1 diabetes patients.

Germline assignment: CDR1 SGDLS and CDR2 YYNGEE. There are 16 residues in the CDR3. Germline trimming cut 4 bases from V and 3 bases from J; bases unmatched to any gene: 11. A remark on this clone: Its antigen remains unknown.

Expressed TCRB transcripts were sequenced, since all the RNA that had been isolated was reverse transcribed. Profiling relied on immunoSEQ multiplex PCR, and the TCRdb table lists in-frame clones only, not all of them. The top ten clones hold approximately 0.022% of a sample with hundreds of thousands of clones, around 15% of them seen once. This clonotype originated in a man between 18 and 29 years old with type 1 diabetes. What was sequenced was naive CD4+ T cells from blood. The rearrangement links TRBV9 to TRBJ2-7; TRBD1 matches 9 bases. CDR3 loop: CASSSRRDREFYEQYF. CDR3 bases: TGTGCCAGCAGCTCTCGCCGGGACAGGGAATTCTACGAGCAGTACTTC.